These 22 T cell receptor beta chains originate from one sample sequenced in a study of CDR3 diversity in severe acne. TCRdb ran MiXCR on the PCR reads and lists one entry per CDR3 protein. This table has more than 70,000 distinct CDR3 sequences, 49% appearing once. Sequenced: blood. Receptors originate from a male donor with severe acne vulgaris.

In the case of this clonotype: This may stem from a read error, because a much larger clone lies one nucleotide away. This chain uses TRBV20-1 with TRBJ1-4; maybe TRBD1 (6 bases). This CDR3 is built from 13 residues. From germline, CDR1 is DFQATT and CDR2 SNEGSKA (reference sequence). CDR3 sequence: CSARQEINEKLVF. The CDR3, as DNA: TGCAGTGCCAGACAGGAGATAAATGAAAAACTGGTTTTT.

Details on this clonotype: Its ends do not fully match the called genes, so a read error is possible. The chain joins TRBV10-3 to TRBJ2-2, with TRBD2 matching over 7 bases. The CDR3 is 15 residues long. Looked up from germline, CDR1 is ENHRY and CDR2 is SYGVKD. The CDR3 bases are TGTGCCAGCAGTCCTACCGGGGGGTATACCGGGGAGCTGTTTTTT. Amino acid sequence: CASSPTGGYTGELFF.

V and J are TRBV20-1 and TRBJ2-2, with D tentatively TRBD1 or TRBD2 (5 bases each). CDR1 and CDR2 from the germline V gene are DFQATT and SNEGSKA (reference sequence). V lost 0 bases and J 8 bases, leaving 10 bases between the germline ends. The CDR3 is 13 amino acids. CDR3 DNA: TGCAGTGCTAGAGATCGGAGGACAGGGGAGCTGTTTTTT. The encoded protein is CSARDRRTGELFF.

This clonotype was seen many times. V gene TRBV2 combines with J gene TRBJ2-2; TRBD1 matches 8 bases. Unmatched junction bases numbered 4, after V lost 10 bases and J lost 0 bases. CDR3 length equals 14 residues. Germline assignment: CDR1 SNHLY and CDR2 FYNNEI. For the CDR3, the DNA is TGTGCCACCCGACAGGGGTCGAACACCGGGGAGCTGTTTTTT. It specifies CATRQGSNTGELFF.

The chain combines TRBV7-6 with TRBJ2-7, with TRBD2 matching 8 bases. The CDR3 consists of 15 residues. Germline values: CDR1 SGHVS, CDR2 FNYEAQ. Trimming removed 1 base from V and 3 bases from J; junction bases left unmatched: 5. The DNA for the CDR3 is TGTGCCAGCAGCTTAGTAACTAGCGGAAACTACGAGCAGTACTTC. Residues: CASSLVTSGNYEQYF.

The chain is built from TRBV20-1 and TRBJ2-5; D may be TRBD1 (7 bases). Germline V gives CDR1 DFQATT, CDR2 SNEGSKA (reference sequence). This CDR3 spans 14 amino acids. V shed 8 bases and J shed 9 bases, with 25 bases lying between them. The CDR3 DNA reads as TGCAGTACCCCAGGGGGACTGCCCCACGTGGCCCAGTACTTC. Protein: CSTPGGLPHVAQYF.

This clonotype was observed a handful of times. The chain recombines TRBV29-1 with TRBJ2-1; the match to TRBD2 covers 7 bases. The CDR3 contains 9 residues. Germline V gene sequence: CDR1 SQVTM, CDR2 ANQGSEA. The CDR3: CRREREQFF. CDR3 coding DNA: TGCAGGCGGGAGCGGGAGCAGTTCTTC.

This chain uses TRBV9 with TRBJ2-2; 11 nucleotides align to TRBD1. CDR1 SGDLS and CDR2 YYNGEE come from the germline V gene. The CDR3 has 17 amino acids. Unmatched junction bases numbered 12, after V lost 2 bases and J lost 9 bases. CDR3 nucleotide sequence: TGTGCCAGCAGCGTTCACCGGGACAGGGGGTCGACCAGGGAGCTGTTTTTT. It encodes CASSVHRDRGSTRELFF.

Ten or more counts support this clonotype. V and J are TRBV5-4 and TRBJ1-1; maybe TRBD1 (5 bases). In germline, CDR1 is SGHNT, CDR2 YYREEE (reference sequence). V dropped 0 bases and J dropped 0 bases, with 9 bases sitting between them. The CDR3 length is 15 residues. The CDR3 is CASSLDEGMNTEAFF. The CDR3 nucleotides are TGTGCCAGCAGCTTGGATGAGGGGATGAACACTGAAGCTTTCTTT. Complete variable domain (other parts from reference TRBV5-4 and TRBJ1-1): ETGVTQSPTHLIKTRGQQVTLRCSSQSGHNTVSWYQQALGQGPQFIFQYYREEENGRGNFPPRFSGLQFPNYSSELNVNALELDDSALYLCASSLDEGMNTEAFFGQGTRLTVV.

This clonotype was seen repeatedly, ten times or more. This chain uses TRBV20-1 with TRBJ2-3, with 7 bases matching TRBD2. The germline V gene has CDR1 DFQATT and CDR2 SNEGSKA (reference sequence). Germline trimming cut 6 bases from V and 2 bases from J; bases unmatched to any gene: 11. This CDR3 region has 15 residues. DNA for the CDR3: TGCAGTGCCCTCCCGGTGGGACTAAACACAGATACGCAGTATTTT. Protein sequence: CSALPVGLNTDTQYF.

The chain recombines TRBV29-1 with TRBJ1-3; TRBD1 matches 7 bases. V was clipped by 7 bases and J by 5 bases; unmatched bases: 8. Germline CDR1 is SQVTM and CDR2 is ANQGSEA. The length of the CDR3 is 13 residues. This chain's CDR3 is CSARDRVRNTIYF. In DNA, the CDR3 is TGCAGCGCCCGTGACAGGGTGAGAAACACCATATATTTT.

The CDR3 spells CASSHRAPSLTGELFF. As DNA, the CDR3 is TGCGCCAGCAGCCATCGCGCCCCCTCGCTGACCGGGGAGCTGTTTTTT. The chain has TRBV4-1 and TRBJ2-2; D gene ambiguous. Germline V gene sequence: CDR1 MGHRA, CDR2 YSYEKL. The CDR3 length is 16 residues. Trimming left V 3 bases short and J 5 bases short, with 16 bases between.

The count of this clonotype is one. Likely a read error: the CDR3 ends without its conserved phenylalanine or tryptophan. The chain has TRBV27 and TRBJ2-2; D is unclear. Germline V gene data show CDR1 as MNHEY and CDR2 as SMNVEV (reference sequence). The CDR3 is made up of 15 amino acids. V was pared by 2 bases and J by 2 bases, with 9 bases between. DNA of the CDR3: TGTGCCAGCAGTTTAGCCAGAGATAACACCGGGGAGCTGTTTCTT. Residues: CASSLARDNTGELFL.

The chain employs TRBV13 and TRBJ1-2; possibly TRBD1 for D (5 bases). Deletions cut 0 bases from V and 8 bases from J, with 19 bases between. Germline CDR1 PRHDT, CDR2 FYEKMQ (reference sequence). CDR3 size: 16 residues. The CDR3 region has the DNA TGTGCCAGCAGCTTAGGAATTCGGGGGACCTTCGCCGGCTACACCTTC. The encoded protein is CASSLGIRGTFAGYTF.

The chain couples TRBV2 to TRBJ1-5, with 7 bases fitting TRBD1. The J segment lost 2 bases and the V segment lost 3 bases, leaving 4 bases of the junction unmatched. The CDR3 runs to 15 residues. Germline-derived CDR1 and CDR2 are SNHLY and FYNNEI. CDR3 coding DNA: TGTGCCAGCAGTGACGGCCAGGGGGGCAATCAGCCCCAGCATTTT. It is translated as CASSDGQGGNQPQHF.

A note on this clonotype: Since a much larger clone is just one base distant, this may be a read error. The chain recombines TRBV7-2 with TRBJ1-2; TRBD1 matches 7 bases. The CDR3 runs 14 residues. The V gene's germline CDR1 is SGHTA and CDR2 FQGNSA. The chain's CDR3 is CASGLWGRGGGYTF. The CDR3 nucleotides are TGTGCCAGCGGCTTATGGGGCAGGGGGGGAGGCTACACCTTC.

Points on this clonotype: The junction departs from the called germline gene at one end, perhaps through a read error. This sequence joins TRBV5-4 and TRBJ1-2, with TRBD1 identical over 9 bases. Germline loops: CDR1 SGHNT, CDR2 YYREEE (reference sequence). The length of the CDR3 is 13 residues. The CDR3 region is CAGRVRQGDGYTF. The CDR3 bases are TGTGCCGGCAGGGTCAGACAGGGGGATGGCTACACCTTC.

J is TRBJ2-7 and V is TRBV28, with 12 bases lining up with TRBD1. J was trimmed by 4 bases and V by 6 bases; bases with no gene match: 4. This CDR3 contains 14 residues. Germline values: CDR1 MDHEN, CDR2 SYDVKM. CDR3 protein: CASRGTGGSYEQYF. The CDR3 DNA reads TGTGCCAGCAGGGGGACAGGGGGCTCTTACGAGCAGTACTTC.

This clonotype occurred many times. The rearrangement joins TRBV7-2 to TRBJ2-2, with D possibly being TRBD2 (6 bases). The V gene's germline CDR1 is SGHTA and CDR2 FQGNSA. The CDR3 is made up of 15 amino acids. With 5 bases removed from V and 7 bases from J, the gap between germline ends came to 17 bases. In DNA form, the CDR3 reads TGTGCCAGCAGCCATTGGGCCCCCGGGGGCGGGGAGCTGTTTTTT. Translation: CASSHWAPGGGELFF.

This clonotype appeared many times. CDR3 in amino acids: CASSVDGIGNTIYF. CDR3 bases: TGTGCCAGCAGCGTGGACGGAATTGGAAACACCATATATTTT. The chain recombines TRBV11-1 with TRBJ1-3; D gene uncertain. This CDR3 region has 14 residues. Germline CDR1 is SGHAT and CDR2 is FQDESV (reference sequence). V was shortened by 5 bases and J by 3 bases, with 11 bases between the two germline ends.

This chain joins TRBV25-1 and TRBJ2-5; maybe TRBD2 (5 bases). Per the germline V gene, CDR1 is MGHDK and CDR2 is SYGVNS. The CDR3 length is 14 residues. Trimming cost V 6 bases and J 2 bases, with 13 bases left between them. The CDR3 region is CASSPTRGQETQYF. CDR3 coding DNA: TGTGCCAGCAGCCCGACCCGGGGTCAAGAGACCCAGTACTTC.

V is TRBV5-1 and J is TRBJ2-7, with a possible D match to TRBD1 (5 bases). Germline CDR1 reads SGHRS; CDR2 reads YFSETQ. The CDR3 length is 15 residues. V gave up 4 bases and J gave up 4 bases, with 18 bases separating them. CDR3 sequence: CASSPPGRVSYEQYF. In DNA form, the CDR3 reads TGCGCCAGCAGCCCGCCCGGCAGGGTGTCTTACGAGCAGTACTTC.